This T cell receptor beta chain was observed in a study of CD8 T cells in ankylosing spondylitis. V lost 3 bases and J 1 base, leaving 14 bases between the germline ends. The CDR3 extends over 16 amino acids. Germline CDR1 and CDR2: MGHDK and SYGVNS. This clonotype was counted ten times or more. TCRdb itself ran the 5' RACE reads through MiXCR, one entry per CDR3 protein. The sample holds 30,000 to 45,000 distinct CDR3 sequences; 4.5% to 6% are singletons and the top ten take about an eighth. This chain uses TRBV25-1 with TRBJ2-3; D is uncertain. The TCR sequence derives from a male donor with ankylosing spondylitis or in good health (not recorded which). The sequenced sample was blood, either unsorted or a sorted T cell fraction (not recorded which). The CDR3 region is CASSDLAFLGTDTQYF. For the CDR3, the DNA is TGTGCCAGCAGTGATCTCGCGTTCCTCGGCACAGATACGCAGTATTTT.